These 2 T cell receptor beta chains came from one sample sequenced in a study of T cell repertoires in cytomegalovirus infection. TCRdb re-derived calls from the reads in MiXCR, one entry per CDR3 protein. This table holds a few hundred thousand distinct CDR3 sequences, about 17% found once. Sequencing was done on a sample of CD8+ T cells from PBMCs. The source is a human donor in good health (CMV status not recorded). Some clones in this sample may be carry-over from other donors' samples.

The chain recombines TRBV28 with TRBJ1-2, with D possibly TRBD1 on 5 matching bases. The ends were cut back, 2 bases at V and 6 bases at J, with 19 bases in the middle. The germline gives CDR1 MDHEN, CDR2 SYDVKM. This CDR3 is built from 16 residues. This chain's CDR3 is CASSLTSDGGPDGYTF. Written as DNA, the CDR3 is TGTGCCAGCAGTTTAACAAGTGACGGGGGTCCGGATGGCTACACCTTC.

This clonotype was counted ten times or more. DNA of the CDR3: TGCGCCAGCACCCTGGGCGGGGCCTACAATGAGCAGTTCTTC. Its protein product is CASTLGGAYNEQFF. The V gene is TRBV5-1, the J gene TRBJ2-1, with D possibly TRBD2 on 6 matching bases. The V gene lost 6 bases and the J gene lost 2 bases, with 12 bases spanning the gap. The CDR3 sequence is 14 residues long. Looked up from germline, CDR1 is SGHRS and CDR2 is YFSETQ.